This TCR beta chain emerged from a study of Ad26.COV2.S vaccination and SARS-CoV-2 variants. Study details: The authors gave Ad26.COV2.S intramuscularly, either once or twice 56 days apart.

The treatment: approximately 18 received Ad26.COV2.S at low or high dose, single or two shots; about 5 received placebo; per-sample allocation not given. Repertoires come from day 63 after the first vaccine or placebo injection. Vaccine was an Ad26 vector expressing Wuhan-strain SARS-CoV-2 spike. Method: immunoSEQ multiplex PCR; TCRdb's copy keeps in-frame clones and lacks some. The top ten hold over 9% of the sample, which has 350,000 to 500,000 clones, roughly 90% seen once. Unmatched junction bases numbered 5, after V lost 3 bases and J lost 3 bases. The CDR3 loop spans 15 amino acids. Germline V gene lookup returns CDR1 SGHAT and CDR2 FQNNGV.

The TCR originated in a person between 18 and 59 years old who received the Ad26.COV2.S COVID-19 vaccine or a placebo. The starting material was peripheral blood, obtained in a trial of Ad26.COV2.S vaccine versus placebo. The chain joins TRBV11-2 to TRBJ2-7; 10 nucleotides align to TRBD1. CDR3 sequence reads: CASSFPGQGSYEQYF. The CDR3 DNA sequence: TGTGCCAGCAGCTTCCCGGGACAGGGGAGCTACGAGCAGTACTTC.